Presented here are 17 T cell receptor beta chains from one specimen sequenced in a study of regulatory T cells in long-lasting Graves disease. This sample's time point: newly diagnosed GD, antithyroid drugs for less than 3 months. PBMC-extracted RNA yielded the TCR library. Libraries of TCR beta came from iRepertoire HTBI primers plus Arm-PCR of CDR3 regions. A single record per CDR3 protein comes from TCRdb applying MiXCR to the multiplex PCR reads. This repertoire shows 300,000 to 400,000 distinct CDR3 sequences, 15% to 20% found once; its top ten account for around 36%. The input for sequencing was peripheral blood mononuclear cells (PBMCs), taken at new diagnosis, from a patient treated with antithyroid drugs. The receptor set was obtained from a female donor with Graves disease.

The chain links TRBV11-2 to TRBJ2-1; 9 bases fit TRBD2. Germline loops: CDR1 SGHAT, CDR2 FQNNGV. The V segment lost 5 bases and the J segment 3 bases; nucleotides outside the gene matches: 8. This CDR3 has 16 residues. The CDR3 DNA is TGTGCCAGCAGCCCACAGATTAGCGGGAGCTACAATGAGCAGTTCTTC. Translating it yields CASSPQISGSYNEQFF.

This clonotype appeared a few times. The chain has TRBV2 and TRBJ2-1; D is uncertain. Trimming cost V 2 bases and J 10 bases, with 12 bases left between them. Germline V CDR1 and CDR2: SNHLY, FYNNEI. The length of the CDR3 is 13 residues. CDR3 nucleotide sequence: TGTGCCAGCAGTGAACCCCGCCCGTGGGAGCAGTTCTTC. It yields the protein CASSEPRPWEQFF. The full variable domain, completed using reference TRBV2 and TRBJ2-1, is EPEVTQTPSHQVTQMGQEVILRCVPISNHLYFYWYRQILGQKVEFLVSFYNNEISEKSEIFDDQFSVERPDGSNFTLKIRSTKLEDSAMYFCASSEPRPWEQFFGPGTRLTVL.

This clonotype has a count of ten or more. The CDR3 bases are TGCAGTGCTAGAATCCCAACTCAAGAGACCCAGTACTTC. It translates to CSARIPTQETQYF. The chain has TRBV20-1 and TRBJ2-5, with D unresolved. V was trimmed by 2 bases and J by 2 bases, leaving 9 bases between them. Germline V gene lookup returns CDR1 DFQATT and CDR2 SNEGSKA (reference sequence). The CDR3 loop spans 13 amino acids.

This clonotype was recorded many times. This rearrangement joins TRBV7-9 to TRBJ2-2; TRBD1 matches at 7 bases. The V gene end was trimmed by 2 bases and the J gene end by 0 bases; junction bases not matched to a gene: 3. Germline V CDR1 and CDR2: SEHNR, FQNEAQ (reference sequence). The CDR3 totals 16 residues. CDR3 DNA sequence: TGTGCCAGCAGCTTACCAACAGGGGCGAACACCGGGGAGCTGTTTTTT. Translated: CASSLPTGANTGELFF. Full variable domain (outside the CDR3, taken from reference TRBV7-9 and TRBJ2-2): DTGVSQNPRHKITKRGQNVTFRCDPISEHNRLYWYRQTLGQGPEFLTYFQNEAQLEKSRLLSDRFSAERPKGSFSTLEIQRTEQGDSAMYLCASSLPTGANTGELFFGEGSRLTVL.

There are many counts of this clonotype. The chain recombines TRBV6-1 with TRBJ2-7, with TRBD2 identical over 8 bases. The germline CDR1 and CDR2 sequences are MNHNS and SASEGT. V lost 10 bases and J lost 0; bases outside the gene matches: 5. This CDR3 comprises 13 residues. The CDR3: CATHSGNSYEQYF. CDR3 nucleotide sequence: TGTGCCACCCATAGCGGGAACTCCTACGAGCAGTACTTC.

This clonotype showed up just a few times. This chain links TRBV2 with TRBJ2-4; D might be TRBD2 (6 bases). V dropped 8 bases and J dropped 3 bases, with 20 bases sitting between them. CDR1 SNHLY and CDR2 FYNNEI come from the germline V gene. This CDR3 comprises 16 residues. CDR3 sequence reads: CASLRVGGLGKNIQYF. The CDR3, as DNA: TGTGCCAGCCTACGGGTGGGAGGACTCGGCAAAAACATTCAGTACTTC. Filled out from reference TRBV2 and TRBJ2-4, the complete variable domain reads EPEVTQTPSHQVTQMGQEVILRCVPISNHLYFYWYRQILGQKVEFLVSFYNNEISEKSEIFDDQFSVERPDGSNFTLKIRSTKLEDSAMYFCASLRVGGLGKNIQYFGAGTRLSVL.

To note about this clonotype: This may arise from a read error, as a much more abundant clone is one base away. This chain uses TRBV12-3 or TRBV12-4 with TRBJ2-7; 8 bases fit TRBD2. The CDR3 is made up of 16 amino acids. After removal of 2 bases from V and 5 bases from J, the junction contained 11 bases not matched to a gene. CDR3 amino acids: CASSLNAGGPVNEQYF. The DNA of the CDR3 is TGTGCCAGCAGTTTAAATGCGGGGGGCCCCGTCAACGAGCAGTACTTC.

This clonotype was picked up many times. The chain is built from TRBV11-2 and TRBJ2-2, with a possible D match to TRBD2 (5 bases). Trimming left V 3 bases short and J 5 bases short, with 10 bases between. Germline assignment: CDR1 SGHAT and CDR2 FQNNGV. The CDR3 contains 14 residues. The CDR3 nucleotides are TGTGCCAGCAGCTTCAATAGCGTAACCGGGGAGCTGTTTTTT. Translating it yields CASSFNSVTGELFF.

The sample holds many counts of this clonotype. V and J are TRBV3-1 and TRBJ1-1; possibly TRBD1 for D (5 bases). The V and J ends lost 4 bases and 4 bases respectively, with 16 bases between them. CDR3 length: 15 amino acids. Looked up from germline, CDR1 is LGHDT and CDR2 is YNNKEL (reference sequence). The DNA of the CDR3 is TGTGCCAGCAGCCTACTAGACGGGGGTGGCACTGAAGCTTTCTTT. It translates to CASSLLDGGGTEAFF.

J is TRBJ1-5 and V is TRBV24-1; D is possibly TRBD1 (5 bases). This CDR3 is built from 15 residues. V shed 3 bases and J shed 11 bases, with 19 bases lying between them. CDR1 and CDR2 (germline): KGHDR, SFDVKD. The CDR3 sequence is CATSDTRESPLAQHF. CDR3 DNA: TGTGCCACCAGTGATACCAGGGAATCCCCCCTAGCCCAGCATTTT.

This clonotype was seen ten or more times. The chain has TRBV9 and TRBJ2-1; 7 nucleotides line up with TRBD1. The J call is uncertain, as TRBJ2-5 better fits the DNA end. Germline CDR1 reads SGDLS; CDR2 reads YYNGEE. The CDR3 contains 16 residues. The CDR3 region is CASSVGDRVLRETQYF. CDR3 in DNA: TGTGCCAGCAGCGTTGGAGACAGGGTCTTGCGGGAGACCCAGTACTTC.

This clonotype was counted between two and nine times. The V gene is TRBV27, the J gene TRBJ2-3, with 8 bases identical to TRBD1. The junction had 7 bases not matched to a gene; V was cut back by 5 bases and J by 3 bases. The germline V gene encodes CDR1 MNHEY and CDR2 SMNVEV (reference sequence). The CDR3 extends over 15 amino acids. The CDR3 DNA is TGTGCCAGCAGTCCGGGGACAGGACGAACAGATACGCAGTATTTT. It yields the protein CASSPGTGRTDTQYF.

The table lists this clonotype with many counts. The chain joins TRBV18 to TRBJ2-2; a weak D match, TRBD2 (6 bases). This CDR3 spans 16 amino acids. Germline V gene lookup returns CDR1 KGHSH and CDR2 LQKENI. Trimming took off 0 bases at V and 3 bases at J, with 11 bases between the two ends. CDR3 DNA: TGTGCCAGCTCACCACCAGGAGGGTTGGACACCGGGGAGCTGTTTTTT. Translating it yields CASSPPGGLDTGELFF.

This clonotype occurred many times. This chain uses TRBV24-1 with TRBJ2-5, with D perhaps matching TRBD2 (6 bases). Trimming removed 11 bases at V and 5 bases at J, with 11 bases between. Per germline, CDR1 KGHDR and CDR2 SFDVKD. The CDR3 is 11 residues long. The CDR3 here is CAIGRGETQYF. CDR3 nucleotides: TGTGCCATCGGGCGGGGTGAGACCCAGTACTTC.

Ten or more counts support this clonotype. V usage is TRBV2 and J usage is TRBJ2-1, with 8 positions matching TRBD1. The CDR3 is 13 residues long. Per germline, CDR1 SNHLY and CDR2 FYNNEI. Unmatched junction bases numbered 4, after V lost 8 bases and J lost 4 bases. Here the CDR3 reads CASGTGIYNEQFF. CDR3 DNA: TGTGCCAGCGGGACAGGTATTTACAATGAGCAGTTCTTC.

There are a few counts of this clonotype. The rearrangement links TRBV24-1 to TRBJ2-5; tentatively, D is TRBD1 (6 bases). The CDR3 totals 14 residues. The germline V and J ends were trimmed by 4 bases and 5 bases, with 13 bases remaining between them. Germline V gene data show CDR1 as KGHDR and CDR2 as SFDVKD. The CDR3: CATSDTGTQETQYF. The CDR3 coding sequence is TGTGCCACCAGTGACACCGGGACACAGGAGACCCAGTACTTC.

The V and J genes are TRBV12-3 or TRBV12-4 and TRBJ2-1, with 9 bases aligning to TRBD2. The CDR3 length is 15 residues. Trimming took 4 bases from V and 3 from J; bases not matched to a gene: 4. In DNA, the CDR3 is TGTGCCAGCAGTTCCGGGACTAGCAGCTACAATGAGCAGTTCTTC. It specifies CASSSGTSSYNEQFF.